These 19 T cell receptor beta chains were all obtained from the same sample, sequenced in a study of blood T cell repertoires in COVID-19. Some clones are missing from TCRdb's copy, which holds only in-frame ones; the method was immunoSEQ multiplex PCR. The table lists 180,000 or so clones, about four fifths of them singletons. What was sequenced was peripheral blood. Every receptor here comes from a woman between 40 and 50 years old with COVID-19, enrolled during active disease.

CDR3 sequence reads: CASSLLDRGNAETQYF. The CDR3 DNA follows: TGTGCCAGCAGCCTTCTCGACAGGGGTAATGCGGAGACCCAGTACTTC. The gene calls are TRBV5-6 and TRBJ2-5; 8 nucleotides match TRBD1. The CDR3 contains 16 residues. CDR1 is SGHDT and CDR2 is YYEEEE in the germline V gene. V was pared by 4 bases and J by 5 bases, with 13 bases of the junction left unmatched.

V gene TRBV11-2 combines with J gene TRBJ2-1; D unclear. V lost 7 bases, J lost 10 bases, and 11 bases lay in between. This CDR3 has 11 amino acids. The germline gives CDR1 SGHAT, CDR2 FQNNGV. Written as DNA, the CDR3 is TGTGCCAGCACACAGTCCCTCGAGCAGTTCTTC. It codes for CASTQSLEQFF.

This rearrangement joins TRBV29-1 to TRBJ1-2; D remains ambiguous. The CDR3 has 15 amino acids. The V end lost 2 bases, the J end lost 6 bases, and 19 bases lay between the germline ends. Germline V gene data show CDR1 as SQVTM and CDR2 as ANQGSEA. CDR3 DNA sequence: TGCAGCGTTGAACCCACCCGGCGGCAGATTAATGGCTACACCTTC. Residues: CSVEPTRRQINGYTF.

The rearrangement links TRBV24-1 to TRBJ2-3, with 7 bases lining up with TRBD2. CDR1 and CDR2 (germline): KGHDR, SFDVKD. This CDR3 comprises 16 residues. The V segment lost 1 base and the J segment 2 bases; nucleotides outside the gene matches: 5. The DNA for the CDR3 is TGTGCCACCAGTGATTTCGCTAGCGGCCCCACAGATACGCAGTATTTT. Translation gives CATSDFASGPTDTQYF.

The CDR3 protein is CASSPGLNQPQHF. The CDR3 nucleotides read TGTGCCAGCAGTCCTGGGCTCAATCAGCCCCAGCATTTT. This chain links TRBV6-5 with TRBJ1-5; D is undetermined. The germline V gene encodes CDR1 MNHEY and CDR2 SVGAGI. V was shortened by 5 bases and J by 3 bases, with 8 bases between the two germline ends. The CDR3 spans 13 residues.

The genes are TRBV28 and TRBJ1-5, with 9 bases that match TRBD1. Germline CDR1 MDHEN, CDR2 SYDVKM. The CDR3 runs 15 residues. The trim removed 4 bases at V and 6 bases at J, leaving 7 bases unmatched. The CDR3 sequence: CASSSGGQGSQPQHF. The CDR3 DNA reads TGTGCCAGCAGTTCGGGGGGACAGGGTAGTCAGCCCCAGCATTTT.

J is TRBJ2-3 and V is TRBV19; TRBD1 agrees at 7 bases. The CDR3 spans 15 residues. J gave up 2 bases and V 4 bases, and 6 bases lay outside the gene matches. Germline CDR1 is LNHDA and CDR2 is SQIVND (reference sequence). CDR3 DNA: TGTGCCAGTAGTACCCGACAGGGTTTCACAGATACGCAGTATTTT. Its protein is CASSTRQGFTDTQYF. Full variable domain (rest looked up from reference TRBV19 and TRBJ2-3): DGGITQSPKYLFRKEGQNVTLSCEQNLNHDAMYWYRQDPGQGLRLIYYSQIVNDFQKGDIAEGYSVSREKKESFPLTVTSAQKNPTAFYLCASSTRQGFTDTQYFGPGTRLTVL.

This chain connects TRBV5-5 to TRBJ2-7, with 10 bases fitting TRBD2. With 0 bases clipped from V and 2 bases from J, the junction kept 8 bases outside the gene matches. The germline V gene encodes CDR1 SGHKS and CDR2 YYEKEE (reference sequence). The CDR3 totals 17 residues. CDR3 sequence (DNA): TGTGCCAGCAGCTTGGCAGCGGGGGGGAATCCGACCTACGAGCAGTACGTC. Protein sequence: CASSLAAGGNPTYEQYV.

The rearrangement uses TRBV6-5 and TRBJ1-2; 8 nucleotides agree with TRBD1. Germline V gene sequence: CDR1 MNHEY, CDR2 SVGAGI. V lost 6 bases and J lost 1; bases outside the gene matches: 4. The CDR3 covers 14 residues. The DNA for the CDR3 is TGTGCCAGCAGGCGGGACAGGATTAACTATGGCTACACCTTC. It translates to CASRRDRINYGYTF.

The gene calls are TRBV19 and TRBJ1-4; D remains ambiguous. Germline CDR1 LNHDA, CDR2 SQIVND (reference sequence). The germline V and J ends were trimmed by 0 bases and 7 bases, with 3 bases remaining between them. This CDR3 has 12 residues. The CDR3 DNA follows: TGTGCCAGTAGTATAGACGGTGAAAAACTGTTTTTT. This codes for CASSIDGEKLFF. The whole variable domain, remainder taken from reference TRBV19 and TRBJ1-4, is DGGITQSPKYLFRKEGQNVTLSCEQNLNHDAMYWYRQDPGQGLRLIYYSQIVNDFQKGDIAEGYSVSREKKESFPLTVTSAQKNPTAFYLCASSIDGEKLFFGSGTQLSVL.

This clone was observed many times. The V and J genes are TRBV5-4 and TRBJ1-1, with a possible D match to TRBD1 (6 bases). Germline V gene lookup returns CDR1 SGHNT and CDR2 YYREEE (reference sequence). The CDR3 covers 15 residues. V was shortened by 4 bases and J by 0 bases, with 13 bases between the two germline ends. DNA for the CDR3: TGTGCCAGCAGCCCACAGGGTGTTATGAACACTGAAGCTTTCTTT. Amino acids: CASSPQGVMNTEAFF.

This clone was counted only a few times. Other DNA sequences in the sample encode the same CDR3. This chain uses TRBV6-5 with TRBJ2-1, with D possibly TRBD1 on 7 matching bases. The CDR3 is 15 amino acids. Germline-derived CDR1 and CDR2 are MNHEY and SVGAGI. The ends were cut back, 6 bases at V and 4 bases at J, with 16 bases in the middle. The CDR3 DNA follows: TGTGCCAGCAGCACACGACAGGGAGGATACAATGAGCAGTTCTTC. It yields the protein CASSTRQGGYNEQFF.

This clone occurred once. The chain has TRBV20-1 and TRBJ2-5; unclear D gene. The ends were cut back, 3 bases at V and 7 bases at J, with 9 bases in the middle. CDR3 size: 11 residues. The germline V gene has CDR1 DFQATT and CDR2 SNEGSKA (reference sequence). CDR3 bases: TGCAGTGCTAGCATCCTCGGGACCCAGTACTTC. It specifies CSASILGTQYF.

V usage is TRBV7-2 and J usage is TRBJ2-7, with TRBD2 matching 7 bases. V shed 2 bases and J 7 bases; nucleotides not matched to a gene: 11. CDR1 and CDR2 from the germline V gene are SGHTA and FQGNSA. CDR3 length: 15 residues. This CDR3 reads CASSLKLAVREEQYF. CDR3 nucleotide sequence: TGTGCCAGCAGCTTAAAGCTAGCGGTAAGGGAGGAGCAGTACTTC.

The sample holds a few counts of this clone. The V and J genes are TRBV19 and TRBJ1-3, with D uncertain. Germline CDR1 LNHDA, CDR2 SQIVND (reference sequence). V was shortened by 6 bases and J by 2 bases, with 11 bases between the two germline ends. The CDR3 length is 14 residues. CDR3: CASRTWETGNTIYF. The CDR3 DNA reads as TGTGCCAGTAGAACCTGGGAGACTGGAAACACCATATATTTT.

The chain joins TRBV10-3 to TRBJ1-2, with 11 bases fitting TRBD1. CDR3 length: 16 amino acids. After removal of 3 bases from V and 0 bases from J, the junction contained 3 bases not matched to a gene. Germline values: CDR1 ENHRY, CDR2 SYGVKD. Here the CDR3 reads CAISDPGQGANYGYTF. Written as DNA, the CDR3 is TGTGCCATCAGTGACCCGGGACAGGGGGCTAACTATGGCTACACCTTC.

V gene TRBV5-6 combines with J gene TRBJ1-1; 9 bases agree with TRBD1. CDR1 and CDR2 from the germline V gene are SGHDT and YYEEEE. V lost 2 bases and J lost 5; bases outside the gene matches: 4. This CDR3 has 14 residues. This CDR3 reads CASSLGTGWTEAFF. CDR3 nucleotide sequence: TGTGCCAGCAGCTTAGGGACAGGGTGGACTGAAGCTTTCTTT.

The chain combines TRBV11-2 with TRBJ2-1, with unresolved D. The germline V and J ends were trimmed by 2 bases and 0 bases, with 8 bases remaining between them. The germline V gene encodes CDR1 SGHAT and CDR2 FQNNGV. The CDR3 is made up of 15 amino acids. The CDR3 reads CASSLSFGSYNEQFF. As DNA, the CDR3 is TGTGCCAGCAGCTTATCATTCGGCTCCTACAATGAGCAGTTCTTC.

This chain connects TRBV15 to TRBJ2-1; no clear D. The CDR3 sequence is 14 residues long. CDR1 and CDR2 (germline): LNHNV, YYDKDF (reference sequence). Trimming stripped 0 bases from V and 5 bases from J, with 8 bases between. DNA for the CDR3: TGTGCCACCAGCAGAGATCTACAGAACAATGAGCAGTTCTTC. Encoded protein: CATSRDLQNNEQFF.